This T cell receptor (beta chain) was sequenced for a study of graft-versus-host responses after intestinal transplantation (dated by TCRdb to the early 2020s). Notes on the research overall: The transplants that recipients received were multivisceral, liver-intestinal, or isolated intestinal. All recipients received anti-thymocyte globulin induction followed by maintenance tacrolimus and steroids for around three years. Bulk TCR-beta CDR3 sequencing was used to track graft-versus-host and host-versus-graft alloreactive T cell clones in the graft, circulation and bone marrow after intestinal transplantation. Alloreactive clones were identified by sequencing pre-transplant mixed lymphocyte reaction products and comparing them with unstimulated pre-transplant donor and recipient T cells. A cohort of about 25 intestinal transplant recipients, including one retransplant, was enrolled, and 3 patients lacking pretransplant specimens were excluded. Donor T cell macrochimerism was defined as a peak of at least 4% donor T cells among recipient peripheral blood mononuclear cells. Rather than going through the commercial service, samples from a few later patients were sequenced in-house on an Illumina MiSeq and processed with MiXCR.

In the germline V gene, CDR1 corresponds to MNHNS and CDR2 to SASEGT. V is trimmed back by 0 bases and J by 5 bases, and the junction contains 7 bases that no gene match accounts for. Including the terminal cysteine and phenylalanine, the CDR3 comprises 18 residues. Solely the CDR3 DNA is kept, with 54 bases framed from the first base. On the study overall, not on this receptor specifically: In the allografts of patients with donor T cell macrochimerism, GvH to HvG T cell clonal ratios were high. The conclusions were limited by the relatively low number and heterogeneity of the intestinal transplant patients. GvH clones were found in recipient bone marrow, and some of the GvH clones appeared earlier in ileal mucosa or blood, which is consistent with an intestinal mucosal origin. Peak levels of circulating GvH clones were associated with declines in HvG clones early after transplant.

To isolate intraepithelial and lamina propria lymphocytes from graft specimens, dithiothreitol, EDTA incubations and collagenase D digestion were used. Bulk TCR-beta sequencing was performed on serial intestinal graft biopsy specimens collected as late as 600 days after transplant. This clone was detected a few times. Its binding antigen is unknown. One base away there is no much larger clone; base qualities are not given. The method was the immunoSEQ multiplex PCR assay. High-throughput TCR-beta CDR3 sequencing of genomic DNA from most patients was performed by Adaptive Biotechnologies. Per the original workflow: TCR sequencing data were retrieved from Adaptive's ImmunoSEQ software for about 17 patients, whereas three other patients were processed with MiXCR and VDJtools. CDR3 nucleotide sequences shared by donor and recipient were removed because the origin of these sequences could not be assigned. At least 2-fold expansion over unstimulated cells and a minimum CFSE-low frequency of 0.002% (template counts) or 0.001% (read counts) were required for clones to be classified as alloreactive. Clones were considered mappable if detected in sequenced pre-transplant spleen, lymph node, or MLR CFSE-low populations of the donor or recipient. The cumulative frequency of alloreactive clones was calculated as a percentage of all sequences, weighted by copy number. The table comes from immuneACCESS by way of TCRdb, which keeps in-frame sequences with V and J called. Part of the clones is missing from these tables; in studies checked, under half for an unresolved V gene and the rest for unknown reasons. The DNA was the basis for D and trimming; V, J and clone size are from that table. This sample comprises 9,700 or so clones, approximately 80% of them detected only once. Jointly, the top ten make up roughly a quarter of the sample.

Sequenced here: ileum tissue, sampled about 530 days after intestinal transplant. The TCR was taken from a human patient who received an intestinal transplant, so some T cells may come from the graft donor. The chain joins TRBV6-1 to TRBJ2-1; TRBD2 matches 13 bases in the middle. The CDR3 here reads CASSEALGLAGSHNEQFF. The DNA is as follows: TGTGCCAGCAGTGAAGCGCTGGGACTAGCGGGATCTCACAATGAGCAGTTCTTC.